A selection of T cell receptor beta chains follows, all from one sample in a study of T cell responses to AZD1222 COVID-19 vaccine. Sequencing was performed with immunoSEQ multiplex PCR; in TCRdb, only in-frame clones are kept and a portion is missing. The repertoire has around 130,000 clones, roughly 87% of them found once; the top ten carry 8% to 10%. The material sequenced was peripheral blood, taken 28 days after the second AZD1222 dose. These receptors originate from an adult who received the AZD1222 COVID-19 vaccine. The CDR3 runs from the conserved cysteine through the conserved F or W. The D gene is left open where the match is weak. Rows give clone size only sometimes, using once, few, many, or a class for an expanded clone.

clone_size | j_call | d_call | v_call | cdr3_nt | cdr3_aa
- | TRBJ1-1 | - | TRBV7-9 | TGTGCCACCTCACCCTGGGTGGAGAACACTGAAGCTTTCTTT | CATSPWVENTEAFF
- | TRBJ1-5 | - | TRBV5-8 | TGTGCCAGCAGCTTGGGGTATAATAGCAATCAGCCCCAGCATTTT | CASSLGYNSNQPQHF
once | TRBJ1-5 | TRBD1 | TRBV2 | TGTGCCAGCAACGGACAGGTTAGCAATCAGCCCCAGCATTTT | CASNGQVSNQPQHF
- | TRBJ2-7 | - | TRBV19 | TGTGCCAGTAGTTCTGGTCTGGGGGTGAGGGACGAGCAGTACTTC | CASSSGLGVRDEQYF
once | TRBJ2-1 | - | TRBV7-2 | TGTGCCAGCAGCTTAGTAAAGGGGAATGAGCAGTTCTTC | CASSLVKGNEQFF
- | TRBJ1-2 | TRBD1 | TRBV7-2 | TGTGCCAGCAGCTCAGGACAGGGGATAAACTATGGCTACACCTTC | CASSSGQGINYGYTF
- | TRBJ1-5 | - | TRBV6-5 | TGTGCCAGCAGTTCCCAACCGGTGGGGGGAGATCAGCCCCAGCATTTT | CASSSQPVGGDQPQHF
- | TRBJ2-1 | - | TRBV27 | TGTGCCAGCAGTTTAAATCCGCACTACAATGAGCAGTTCTTC | CASSLNPHYNEQFF
- | TRBJ1-5 | - | TRBV10-3 | TGTGCCATCAGTCAGGGGTTGGATCAGCCCCAGCATTTT | CAISQGLDQPQHF
- | TRBJ2-7 | TRBD2 | TRBV5-4 | TGTGCCAGCAGCTTGGAGCTAGCGGGGGTAGGGGAGCAGTACTTC | CASSLELAGVGEQYF
- | TRBJ2-2 | - | TRBV27 | TGTGCCAGCAGTTCCGGGACCGTGAACACCGGGGAGCTGTTTTTT | CASSSGTVNTGELFF
few | TRBJ1-4 | - | TRBV12-5 | TGTGCTAGTGGTTTGGTATCTTTGGAACTGTTTTTT | CASGLVSLELFF
- | TRBJ2-1 | - | TRBV2 | TGTGCCAGCAGGGGGGACGGTTACAATGAGCAGTTCTTC | CASRGDGYNEQFF
- | TRBJ1-3 | - | TRBV7-3 | TGTGCCAGCAGTCCGGACGCCTCTGGAAACACCATATATTTT | CASSPDASGNTIYF
- | TRBJ1-2 | - | TRBV7-6 | TGTGCCAGCAGCTTAGCACGGCAGGGCCACTATGGCTACACCTTC | CASSLARQGHYGYTF
- | TRBJ2-2 | TRBD1 | TRBV7-2 | TGTGCCAGCAGCCCCAGGGGGTACACCGGGGAGCTGTTTTTT | CASSPRGYTGELFF
few | TRBJ2-7 | - | TRBV6-5 | TGTGCCAGCAGTTACTCGAGTGGACAGCAGTACTTC | CASSYSSGQQYF
once | TRBJ1-2 | TRBD1 | TRBV30 | TGTGCCTGGTCCGACAGGGCCTCTAACTATGGCTACACCTTC | CAWSDRASNYGYTF
- | TRBJ1-2 | - | TRBV5-6 | TGTGCCAGCAGCTTGATAGAAAACTATGGCTACACCTTC | CASSLIENYGYTF
- | TRBJ1-1 | - | TRBV19 | TGTGCCAGTCTTGACAGACCCACTGAAGCTTTCTTT | CASLDRPTEAFF
- | TRBJ1-2 | TRBD1 | TRBV5-1 | TGCGCCAGCAGCACCGACAGGGGCTATGGCTACACCTTC | CASSTDRGYGYTF
- | TRBJ1-1 | - | TRBV7-8 | TGTGCCAGCAGCCCCCCCGGGACGCCTGCTTTCTTT | CASSPPGTPAFF
- | TRBJ2-1 | TRBD1 | TRBV7-7 | TGTGCTAGCAGTCTCGGACAGGGCACCTACAATGAGCAGTTCTTC | CASSLGQGTYNEQFF
few | TRBJ1-6 | TRBD1 | TRBV2 | TGTGCCAGCAGTGAAGCGGGGACAGTCCTCTCCTATAATTCACCCCTCCACTTT | CASSEAGTVLSYNSPLHF
- | TRBJ2-7 | - | TRBV12-2 | TGTGCAAGTCGCTTAGCGCGGGTCGACAGGGGGAGCTCCTACGAGCAGTACTTC | CASRLARVDRGSSYEQYF
- | TRBJ1-6 | TRBD1 | TRBV27 | TGTGCCAGCAGCCTAAGGACAGGCCGGTCACTTAATTCACCCCTCCACTTT | CASSLRTGRSLNSPLHF
- | TRBJ1-2 | TRBD1 | TRBV7-7 | TGTGCTAGCAGCTTAGACAGGGCCAAGGGCTATGGCTACACCTTC | CASSLDRAKGYGYTF
- | TRBJ2-7 | - | TRBV4-2 | TGTGCCAGCAGCCAAGCTGTGGGCGAGCAGTACTTC | CASSQAVGEQYF
- | TRBJ1-6 | - | TRBV6-1 | TGTGCCAGCAGTGGAGCTTCAGGGCGTAATTCACCCCTCCACTTT | CASSGASGRNSPLHF
- | TRBJ1-6 | - | TRBV25-1 | TGTGCCAGCAGTGACCCCCGGGGGGCACAGTCACCCCTCCACTTT | CASSDPRGAQSPLHF
- | TRBJ2-1 | - | TRBV24-1 | TGTGCCACCAGTGAAGCAGGGGTCCCAAACAATGAGCAGTTCTTC | CATSEAGVPNNEQFF
- | TRBJ2-5 | - | TRBV6-5 | TGTGCCAGCAGTTATTCCCAGAACCAAGAGACCCAGTACTTC | CASSYSQNQETQYF
once | TRBJ2-2 | - | TRBV30 | TGTGCCTGGAGTGTATACGGTCCCGGGGAGCTGTTTTTT | CAWSVYGPGELFF